These 22 T cell receptor beta chains were all obtained from the same sample, sequenced in a study of blood T cell repertoires in COVID-19. Sequencing used immunoSEQ multiplex PCR; TCRdb keeps in-frame clones, though not all of them. The sample has around 150,000 clones, 60% to 80% seen once. The sample consisted of PBMCs or T cells enriched from blood (not recorded which). The source of these receptors is a woman aged 45 to 65 who had recovered from COVID-19.

The DNA for the CDR3 is TGCAGCGTTGAAGATTCGGCAGGGTACATGAACACTGAAGCTTTCTTT. It codes for CSVEDSAGYMNTEAFF. The chain uses TRBV29-1 and TRBJ1-1; possibly TRBD1 for D (5 bases). The V and J ends lost 0 bases and 0 bases respectively, with 14 bases between them. The CDR3 has 16 amino acids. CDR1 and CDR2 (germline): SQVTM, ANQGSEA.

The V call is TRBV12-3 or TRBV12-4, the J call TRBJ1-2; the D is unclear. The CDR3 loop spans 12 amino acids. Trimming took 0 bases from V and 6 from J, leaving 5 bases between them. As DNA, the CDR3 is TGTGCCAGCAGTTTAGCACGGGATGGCTACACCTTC. Encoded protein: CASSLARDGYTF.

CDR3 sequence: CASSYKQGPQPDTQYF. DNA for the CDR3: TGTGCCAGCAGCTATAAACAGGGGCCGCAGCCAGATACGCAGTATTTT. The J gene is TRBJ2-3, the V gene TRBV2; TRBD1 agrees at 7 bases. Germline lookup yields CDR1 SNHLY and CDR2 FYNNEI. The CDR3 totals 16 residues. Trimming removed 6 bases from V and 4 bases from J; junction bases left unmatched: 13.

V usage is TRBV5-6 and J usage is TRBJ2-3; 7 positions agree with TRBD1. CDR1 is SGHDT and CDR2 is YYEEEE in the germline V gene. The CDR3 extends over 15 amino acids. The V segment lost 1 base and the J segment 4 bases; nucleotides outside the gene matches: 6. CDR3 DNA sequence: TGTGCCAGCAGCTTGTATACAGGGGTCGCAGATACGCAGTATTTT. Translation: CASSLYTGVADTQYF.

The chain links TRBV7-9 to TRBJ2-7; perhaps TRBD1 as D (6 bases). This CDR3 spans 14 amino acids. Trimming removed 5 bases from V and 3 bases from J, with 14 bases in between. Per the germline V gene, CDR1 is SEHNR and CDR2 is FQNEAQ (reference sequence). In DNA, the CDR3 is TGTGCCAGCAGCCATCGGGACACAATCTACGAGCAGTACTTC. Translation: CASSHRDTIYEQYF.

This chain joins TRBV27 and TRBJ2-4, with TRBD2 identical over 12 bases. The CDR3 extends over 17 amino acids. Germline CDR1 MNHEY, CDR2 SMNVEV (reference sequence). J lost 7 bases, V lost 0 bases, and 7 bases had no gene match. CDR3 loop: CASSLSASGRARNIQYF. The CDR3 DNA is TGTGCCAGCAGTTTATCCGCTAGCGGGAGGGCCCGGAACATTCAGTACTTC.

The rearrangement joins TRBV5-4 to TRBJ1-2, with a possible D match to TRBD1 (6 bases). CDR1 SGHNT and CDR2 YYREEE come from the germline V gene (reference sequence). The CDR3 is 15 residues long. V was pared by 0 bases and J by 6 bases, with 15 bases between. The CDR3 sequence: CASSLVRQARDGYTF. The CDR3 bases are TGTGCCAGCAGCTTGGTTCGACAGGCGCGTGATGGCTACACCTTC.

The chain combines TRBV11-3 with TRBJ1-1; TRBD1 might be the D (5 bases). The CDR3 spans 13 residues. In germline, CDR1 is SGHNT, CDR2 YENEEA. The ends were cut back, 5 bases at V and 4 bases at J, with 11 bases in the middle. The CDR3 DNA reads TGTGCCAGCAGCCAGGGCTGGCGCACTGAAGCTTTCTTT. Its translation is CASSQGWRTEAFF.

This clone was recorded once. This chain uses TRBV27 with TRBJ2-7; possible D gene TRBD2, 5 bases. Trimming took off 2 bases at V and 6 bases at J, with 8 bases between the two ends. In germline, CDR1 is MNHEY, CDR2 SMNVEV (reference sequence). This CDR3 has 12 amino acids. The CDR3 sequence: CASSLGSGEQYF. The CDR3 DNA reads as TGTGCCAGCAGTTTAGGGAGCGGCGAGCAGTACTTC.

A note on this clone: Only one base separates this from a far larger clonotype, so it likely reflects a read error. This chain joins TRBV11-1 and TRBJ1-2; D is unclear. Germline-derived CDR1 and CDR2 are SGHAT and FQDESV (reference sequence). V dropped 1 base and J dropped 2 bases, with 5 bases sitting between them. The CDR3 loop spans 13 amino acids. DNA for the CDR3: TGTGCCAGCAGCTTAGAACAGAACTATGGCTACACCTTC. Translating it yields CASSLEQNYGYTF.

V is TRBV12-3 or TRBV12-4 and J is TRBJ1-2; TRBD1 matches at 11 bases. CDR3 length: 13 amino acids. V was clipped by 3 bases and J by 7 bases; unmatched bases: 1. The CDR3 region has the DNA TGTGCCAGCAGTTTGGACAGGGGGCTTGGCTACACCTTC. This translates into CASSLDRGLGYTF.

V and J are TRBV5-4 and TRBJ1-5; D uncertain. V was shortened by 10 bases and J by 6 bases, with 14 bases between the two germline ends. The germline gives CDR1 SGHNT, CDR2 YYREEE (reference sequence). The CDR3 spans 12 residues. The CDR3 DNA reads TGTGCCTTCAACCACGCGGGTCAGCCCCAGCATTTT. It specifies CAFNHAGQPQHF.

This chain connects TRBV4-2 to TRBJ2-6, with TRBD2 matching 8 bases. CDR3 length: 19 residues. The V and J ends lost 1 base and 3 bases, in that order; junction bases with no gene match: 11. CDR1 is LGHNA, CDR2 YNFKEQ, per germline. CDR3 sequence (DNA): TGTGCCAGCAGCCAAGTTTCTGGCGGGGGGCTTGATGGGGCCAACGTCCTGACTTTC. Protein sequence: CASSQVSGGGLDGANVLTF.

This chain links TRBV5-5 with TRBJ1-1; 8 positions match TRBD1. V shed 1 base and J 3 bases; nucleotides not matched to a gene: 11. The CDR3 loop spans 17 amino acids. Germline V lookup: CDR1 SGHKS, CDR2 YYEKEE (reference sequence). DNA for the CDR3: TGTGCCAGCAGCTTGAGTTCCCGACAGGGGTCGGACACTGAAGCTTTCTTT. Protein sequence: CASSLSSRQGSDTEAFF. The variable domain in full, completed from reference TRBV5-5 and TRBJ1-1, reads DAGVTQSPTHLIKTRGQQVTLRCSPISGHKSVSWYQQVLGQGPQFIFQYYEKEERGRGNFPDRFSARQFPNYSSELNVNALLLGDSALYLCASSLSSRQGSDTEAFFGQGTRLTVV.

The chain has TRBV7-8 and TRBJ2-1, with unresolved D. The CDR3 totals 15 residues. The V gene lost 2 bases and the J gene lost 0 bases, with 8 bases spanning the gap. The V gene's germline CDR1 is SGHVS and CDR2 FQNEAQ. The CDR3 DNA sequence: TGTGCCAGCAGCTTAACCGGTTCCTCCTACAATGAGCAGTTCTTC. Translation gives CASSLTGSSYNEQFF.

V usage is TRBV28 and J usage is TRBJ2-3, with 13 bases identical to TRBD2. The CDR3 is made up of 14 amino acids. V lost 9 bases to trimming and J lost 3 bases; unmatched junction nucleotides: 3. Germline CDR1 MDHEN, CDR2 SYDVKM. Written as DNA, the CDR3 is TGTGCCAGGGGACTAGCGGGAACGACAGATACGCAGTATTTT. The encoded protein is CARGLAGTTDTQYF.

The chain combines TRBV7-9 with TRBJ2-5; TRBD1 agrees at 7 bases. Germline V gene lookup returns CDR1 SEHNR and CDR2 FQNEAQ (reference sequence). Trimming took 5 bases from V and 2 from J; bases not matched to a gene: 8. The CDR3 is 15 residues long. CDR3 sequence reads: CASSAETGPQETQYF. DNA of the CDR3: TGTGCCAGCAGCGCAGAGACAGGGCCACAAGAGACCCAGTACTTC.

The CDR3 sequence is CASSPMGGSTEAFF. As DNA, the CDR3 is TGTGCCAGCAGCCCCATGGGAGGGTCCACTGAAGCTTTCTTT. V and J are TRBV4-2 and TRBJ1-1; unclear D gene. CDR3 length equals 14 residues. The germline V gene encodes CDR1 LGHNA and CDR2 YNFKEQ. V was trimmed by 4 bases and J by 4 bases, leaving 13 bases between them.

This clone was counted only a few times. This chain links TRBV19 with TRBJ1-1; D gene ambiguous. The CDR3 runs 15 residues. V lost 7 bases to trimming and J lost 0 bases, with 15 bases between them. CDR1 is LNHDA and CDR2 is SQIVND in the germline V gene (reference sequence). The CDR3, as DNA: TGTGCCAGTACACCCGGTCTTCTTATGAACACTGAAGCTTTCTTT. Translated, it gives CASTPGLLMNTEAFF. The full variable domain, in which reference TRBV19 and TRBJ1-1 provide the parts outside the CDR3, is DGGITQSPKYLFRKEGQNVTLSCEQNLNHDAMYWYRQDPGQGLRLIYYSQIVNDFQKGDIAEGYSVSREKKESFPLTVTSAQKNPTAFYLCASTPGLLMNTEAFFGQGTRLTVV.

The V gene is TRBV6-5, the J gene TRBJ1-5; TRBD1 matches at 8 bases. The CDR3 is made up of 15 amino acids. V shed 8 bases and J 5 bases; nucleotides not matched to a gene: 11. Germline CDR1 reads MNHEY; CDR2 reads SVGAGI. CDR3: CASLEGAGGHQPQHF. The CDR3 DNA sequence: TGTGCCAGCCTCGAGGGGGCAGGGGGCCATCAGCCCCAGCATTTT.

The gene calls are TRBV18 and TRBJ2-7; tentatively, D is TRBD1 (5 bases). Looked up from germline, CDR1 is KGHSH and CDR2 is LQKENI. The CDR3 is 14 amino acids. The ends were cut back, 5 bases at V and 1 base at J, with 12 bases in the middle. The CDR3 sequence is CASSTRQSSYEQYF. The CDR3 region has the DNA TGTGCCAGCTCAACCCGACAGTCTTCCTACGAGCAGTACTTC. The complete variable domain, with remaining parts taken from reference TRBV18 and TRBJ2-7, reads NAGVMQNPRHLVRRRGQEARLRCSPMKGHSHVYWYRQLPEEGLKFMVYLQKENIIDESGMPKERFSAEFPKEGPSILRIQQVVRGDSAAYFCASSTRQSSYEQYFGPGTRLTVT.

V gene TRBV15 combines with J gene TRBJ2-3; weak D call: TRBD2 (6 bases). Between the trimmed V and J ends, which lost 4 bases and 3 bases, there was a span of 20 bases. Germline CDR1 and CDR2: LNHNV and YYDKDF (reference sequence). The CDR3 spans 17 residues. CDR3 region: CATSKGAPGEGTDTQYF. CDR3 DNA: TGTGCCACCAGCAAAGGGGCCCCGGGAGAGGGGACAGATACGCAGTATTTT.